Listed below are T cell receptor beta chains from one sample, sequenced in a study of shared clonotypes between healthy human individuals. The method was immunoSEQ multiplex PCR; TCRdb's version includes in-frame clones alone and lacks a portion of them. There are around 350,000 clones in the sample; roughly 70% occur only once, and more than 9% lies in the top ten. Sample: memory CD4+ T cells sorted from blood. These receptors came from a man under 40 in good health. Each CDR3 is given with its conserved first and last residue. The order of the fields is D gene, V gene, clone size, J gene, CDR3 protein, CDR3 DNA. A D gene is named only where the DNA matches it firmly. Clone size is not always given. Where it is, it says once, few, many or a class for expanded clones.

D: .
V: TRBV6-1
size: .
J: TRBJ2-2
CDR3: CASSQAVHTGELFF
DNA: TGTGCCAGCAGCCAGGCGGTTCACACCGGGGAGCTGTTTTTT

D: .
V: TRBV7-4
size: .
J: TRBJ2-2
CDR3: CASSFRARVNTGELFF
DNA: TGTGCCAGCAGCTTTCGGGCTAGGGTGAACACCGGGGAGCTGTTTTTT

D: TRBD2
V: TRBV5-1
size: .
J: TRBJ2-3
CDR3: CASSARAIGAGVGADTQYF
DNA: TGCGCCAGCAGCGCGAGGGCTATTGGAGCGGGAGTTGGTGCAGATACGCAGTATTTT

D: .
V: TRBV7-9
size: .
J: TRBJ1-5
CDR3: CASSPGRSSNQPQHF
DNA: TGTGCCAGCAGCCCGGGACGGTCTAGCAATCAGCCCCAGCATTTT

D: TRBD2
V: TRBV9
size: many
J: TRBJ2-5
CDR3: CASSMFMGLAEETQYF
DNA: TGTGCCAGCAGCATGTTCATGGGACTAGCGGAAGAGACCCAGTACTTC

D: .
V: TRBV4-1
size: .
J: TRBJ1-5
CDR3: CASSSYGVGSNQPQHF
DNA: TGCGCCAGCAGTTCTTACGGGGTAGGGAGCAATCAGCCCCAGCATTTT

D: .
V: TRBV30
size: .
J: TRBJ1-2
CDR3: CAWSPFGATNYGYTF
DNA: TGTGCCTGGAGTCCTTTCGGGGCTACTAACTATGGCTACACCTTC

D: .
V: TRBV6-5
size: .
J: TRBJ1-2
CDR3: CASSTPGVYGYTF
DNA: TGTGCCAGCAGCACCCCGGGGGTTTATGGCTACACCTTC

D: .
V: TRBV6-1
size: once
J: TRBJ2-7
CDR3: CASRGVGAGEQYF
DNA: TGTGCCAGCAGGGGGGTTGGGGCCGGCGAGCAGTACTTC

D: TRBD2
V: TRBV28
size: .
J: TRBJ2-1
CDR3: CASSWTSGNEQFF
DNA: TGTGCCAGCAGTTGGACTAGCGGAAATGAGCAGTTCTTC

D: TRBD2
V: TRBV30
size: few
J: TRBJ2-4
CDR3: CAWRAGVAGSQYF
DNA: TGTGCCTGGAGGGCCGGAGTAGCGGGGTCTCAGTACTTC

D: .
V: TRBV9
size: .
J: TRBJ2-3
CDR3: CASSVGPFLATDTQYF
DNA: TGTGCCAGCAGCGTAGGCCCGTTTCTGGCCACAGATACGCAGTATTTT

D: TRBD1
V: TRBV28
size: .
J: TRBJ2-3
CDR3: CASSTLTGQGARSRLDTQYF
DNA: TGTGCCAGCAGTACACTGACAGGGCAGGGAGCGCGGTCCAGGCTAGATACGCAGTATTTT

D: .
V: TRBV19
size: .
J: TRBJ1-1
CDR3: CASSIGDTRGAFF
DNA: TGTGCCAGTAGTATAGGGGACACCCGGGGAGCTTTCTTT

D: .
V: TRBV2
size: .
J: TRBJ2-5
CDR3: CASSGYGGETQYF
DNA: TGTGCCAGCAGTGGATACGGCGGGGAGACCCAGTACTTC

D: .
V: TRBV5-1
size: .
J: TRBJ2-1
CDR3: CASSGLASSEQFF
DNA: TGCGCCAGCAGTGGTCTAGCGAGTAGTGAGCAGTTCTTC

D: .
V: TRBV15
size: many
J: TRBJ1-4
CDR3: CATSGGGSGEKLFF
DNA: TGTGCCACCAGCGGAGGAGGTTCAGGTGAAAAACTGTTTTTT

D: TRBD1
V: TRBV27
size: .
J: TRBJ1-2
CDR3: CASGNDDRVYGYTF
DNA: TGTGCCAGCGGAAACGATGACAGGGTCTATGGCTACACCTTC